This T cell receptor beta chain was found in a study of cytomegalovirus exposure and HLA in healthy donors. Across the study: Genetic ancestry analysis placed over 65% of the 350 to 500 donors that were genotyped in the Caucasian-associated cluster.

Notes on this clone: Antigen: not known.

The CDR3 runs to 16 residues. V dropped 0 bases and J dropped 4; count of bases not matched to a gene: 6. Germline lookup yields CDR1 LNHNV and CDR2 YYDKDF (reference sequence). PCR was performed using 60 Vbeta and 13 Jbeta primers. The protocol was immunoSEQ multiplex PCR, while the TCRdb copy is restricted to in-frame clones and leaves out a portion. This table holds about 150,000 clones, about four fifths found once. Healthy bone marrow donors supplied every sample. Notes on the study in general: An apparent linkage of common viral pathogens to several of the most significant clusters emerged in a later analysis.

The V and J genes are TRBV15 and TRBJ1-1, with 9 bases identical to TRBD1. This sequence originates from a boy aged 2 to 10 in good health and CMV-seronegative. Sequencing was performed on PBMCs. In DNA form, the CDR3 reads TGTGCCACCAGCAGAGATTTGGGGACAGGGACCACTGAAGCTTTCTTT. This codes for CATSRDLGTGTTEAFF.